These T cell receptor beta chains were read from a single sample in a study of blood T cell repertoires in COVID-19. Sequencing used immunoSEQ multiplex PCR; TCRdb keeps in-frame clones, though not all of them. The sample shows fewer than 400,000 clones, over 70% of them seen only once. The material sequenced was PBMCs or T cells enriched from blood (not recorded which). The origin of the receptors is a young man who had recovered from COVID-19. CDR3s include the opening cysteine and the closing phenylalanine or tryptophan. The order of the fields is D gene, clone size, J gene, V gene, CDR3 protein, CDR3 DNA. A D gene is named only where the DNA matches it firmly. The size field is filled for only some rows; it gives once, few, many or a size class.

d_gene: TRBD1
abundance: NA
j_gene: TRBJ1-6
v_gene: TRBV6-4
CDR3aa: CASTMTGGGNSPLHF
CDR3nt: TGTGCCAGCACCATGACAGGGGGAGGGAATTCACCCCTCCACTTT

d_gene: NA
abundance: NA
j_gene: TRBJ1-6
v_gene: TRBV11-2
CDR3aa: CASSPDYLDNSPLHF
CDR3nt: TGTGCCAGCAGCCCGGACTACCTCGATAATTCACCCCTCCACTTT

d_gene: NA
abundance: NA
j_gene: TRBJ1-6
v_gene: TRBV3-1/TRBV3-2
CDR3aa: CASSQGKGEGSPLHF
CDR3nt: TGTGCCAGCAGCCAAGGGAAGGGGGAAGGTTCACCCCTCCACTTT

d_gene: NA
abundance: NA
j_gene: TRBJ1-2
v_gene: TRBV18
CDR3aa: CASSPPKGSWGYGYTF
CDR3nt: TGTGCCAGCTCACCACCCAAGGGGTCGTGGGGCTATGGCTACACCTTC

d_gene: NA
abundance: NA
j_gene: TRBJ1-2
v_gene: TRBV7-9
CDR3aa: CASSLTSEVRYTF
CDR3nt: TGTGCCAGCAGCTTAACGTCCGAGGTTCGCTACACCTTC

d_gene: TRBD1
abundance: NA
j_gene: TRBJ2-7
v_gene: TRBV27
CDR3aa: CASSLSGGQGFYEQYF
CDR3nt: TGTGCCAGCAGTTTATCGGGCGGACAGGGGTTCTACGAGCAGTACTTC

d_gene: TRBD2
abundance: NA
j_gene: TRBJ2-7
v_gene: TRBV7-9
CDR3aa: CASRPGLAGEQYF
CDR3nt: TGTGCCAGCAGACCGGGACTAGCGGGTGAGCAGTACTTC

d_gene: TRBD2
abundance: NA
j_gene: TRBJ2-1
v_gene: TRBV24-1
CDR3aa: CATSEHGTSGGQFF
CDR3nt: TGTGCCACCAGTGAACACGGGACTAGCGGGGGACAGTTCTTC

d_gene: NA
abundance: NA
j_gene: TRBJ2-2
v_gene: TRBV7-9
CDR3aa: CASSLSHGYGELFF
CDR3nt: TGTGCCAGCAGCTTAAGTCACGGTTATGGGGAGCTGTTTTTT

d_gene: NA
abundance: once
j_gene: TRBJ2-2
v_gene: TRBV27
CDR3aa: CASSFWGQGSGGELFF
CDR3nt: TGTGCCAGCAGTTTCTGGGGGCAGGGATCCGGCGGGGAGCTGTTTTTT

d_gene: NA
abundance: NA
j_gene: TRBJ2-2
v_gene: TRBV19
CDR3aa: CASREDSNTGELFF
CDR3nt: TGTGCCAGTAGGGAAGACTCGAACACCGGGGAGCTGTTTTTT

d_gene: NA
abundance: once
j_gene: TRBJ2-5
v_gene: TRBV7-9
CDR3aa: CASSLPRVRRGNETQYF
CDR3nt: TGTGCCAGCAGCTTACCTCGGGTTAGACGGGGTAATGAGACCCAGTACTTC

d_gene: NA
abundance: NA
j_gene: TRBJ2-5
v_gene: TRBV11-2
CDR3aa: CASSLGGPRETQYF
CDR3nt: TGTGCCAGCAGCTTAGGAGGCCCGAGGGAGACCCAGTACTTC

d_gene: NA
abundance: NA
j_gene: TRBJ1-5
v_gene: TRBV19
CDR3aa: CASSIGGGSNQPQHF
CDR3nt: TGTGCCAGTAGTATTGGGGGAGGGAGCAATCAGCCCCAGCATTTT

d_gene: NA
abundance: NA
j_gene: TRBJ2-5
v_gene: TRBV5-1
CDR3aa: CASSRAPQGGETQYF
CDR3nt: TGCGCCAGCAGCCGGGCACCTCAAGGAGGAGAGACCCAGTACTTC

d_gene: NA
abundance: once
j_gene: TRBJ2-1
v_gene: TRBV5-1
CDR3aa: CASSLRAGEGFF
CDR3nt: TGCGCCAGCAGCCTTCGGGCAGGCGAGGGGTTCTTC

d_gene: NA
abundance: NA
j_gene: TRBJ2-7
v_gene: TRBV7-9
CDR3aa: CASSSGHPWSYEQYF
CDR3nt: TGTGCCAGCAGCTCAGGGCACCCTTGGTCCTACGAGCAGTACTTC

d_gene: TRBD1
abundance: NA
j_gene: TRBJ2-7
v_gene: TRBV6-6
CDR3aa: CASSYPRQGPSYEQYF
CDR3nt: TGTGCCAGCAGTTACCCCCGACAGGGACCTTCCTACGAGCAGTACTTC

d_gene: TRBD2
abundance: NA
j_gene: TRBJ2-5
v_gene: TRBV6-5
CDR3aa: CASSPGGLETQYF
CDR3nt: TGTGCCAGCTCCCCGGGGGGGCTGGAGACCCAGTACTTC

d_gene: NA
abundance: NA
j_gene: TRBJ2-5
v_gene: TRBV28
CDR3aa: CASSQQGQETQYF
CDR3nt: TGTGCCAGCAGTCAACAGGGTCAAGAGACCCAGTACTTC

d_gene: NA
abundance: NA
j_gene: TRBJ1-4
v_gene: TRBV18
CDR3aa: CASSLREGSEKLFF
CDR3nt: TGTGCCAGCTCCCTCAGGGAGGGGAGTGAAAAACTGTTTTTT

d_gene: TRBD1
abundance: once
j_gene: TRBJ2-3
v_gene: TRBV18
CDR3aa: CASSPPSGQGLTDTQYF
CDR3nt: TGTGCCAGCTCACCACCATCGGGACAGGGGTTAACAGATACGCAGTATTTT

d_gene: TRBD2
abundance: NA
j_gene: TRBJ2-1
v_gene: TRBV3-1/TRBV3-2
CDR3aa: CASSASGGYYNEQFF
CDR3nt: TGTGCCAGCAGCGCTAGCGGGGGGTATTACAATGAGCAGTTCTTC

d_gene: NA
abundance: NA
j_gene: TRBJ1-6
v_gene: TRBV6-2/TRBV6-3
CDR3aa: CASSYDRQKAYNSPLHF
CDR3nt: TGTGCCAGCAGTTACGACAGGCAGAAGGCCTATAATTCACCCCTCCACTTT

d_gene: TRBD1
abundance: NA
j_gene: TRBJ1-2
v_gene: TRBV4-2
CDR3aa: CASSQETGFYGYTF
CDR3nt: TGTGCCAGCAGCCAAGAGACAGGGTTCTATGGCTACACCTTC

d_gene: NA
abundance: NA
j_gene: TRBJ1-1
v_gene: TRBV12-3/TRBV12-4
CDR3aa: CASSFSIDTEAFF
CDR3nt: TGTGCCAGCAGTTTTAGTATTGACACTGAAGCTTTCTTT

d_gene: TRBD1
abundance: NA
j_gene: TRBJ2-7
v_gene: TRBV9
CDR3aa: CASSVGRGRGTYEQYF
CDR3nt: TGTGCCAGCAGCGTAGGCAGGGGGCGAGGGACCTACGAGCAGTACTTC

d_gene: TRBD1
abundance: NA
j_gene: TRBJ1-5
v_gene: TRBV28
CDR3aa: CASSNLRGPANQPQHF
CDR3nt: TGTGCCAGCAGTAACTTGAGGGGGCCAGCCAATCAGCCCCAGCATTTT

d_gene: TRBD1
abundance: NA
j_gene: TRBJ2-7
v_gene: TRBV28
CDR3aa: CASKPTGVSEQYF
CDR3nt: TGTGCCAGCAAACCCACAGGGGTAAGCGAGCAGTACTTC

d_gene: TRBD1
abundance: NA
j_gene: TRBJ2-5
v_gene: TRBV10-3
CDR3aa: CAISGTGKETQYF
CDR3nt: TGTGCCATCAGTGGGACAGGAAAAGAGACCCAGTACTTC

d_gene: NA
abundance: NA
j_gene: TRBJ2-4
v_gene: TRBV15
CDR3aa: CATSRAGTPIQYF
CDR3nt: TGTGCCACCAGCAGAGCAGGGACACCGATTCAGTACTTC

d_gene: TRBD1
abundance: NA
j_gene: TRBJ2-5
v_gene: TRBV5-1
CDR3aa: CASSWGQSSQETQYF
CDR3nt: TGCGCCAGCAGCTGGGGACAGAGCAGTCAAGAGACCCAGTACTTC

d_gene: TRBD2
abundance: NA
j_gene: TRBJ2-1
v_gene: TRBV5-4
CDR3aa: CASSPPGAGVNNEQFF
CDR3nt: TGTGCCAGCAGCCCCCCCGGAGCGGGGGTCAACAATGAGCAGTTCTTC

d_gene: TRBD1
abundance: NA
j_gene: TRBJ1-4
v_gene: TRBV5-1
CDR3aa: CASSPGQGRLEKLFF
CDR3nt: TGCGCCAGCAGCCCAGGACAGGGAAGACTTGAAAAACTGTTTTTT

d_gene: TRBD1
abundance: NA
j_gene: TRBJ2-5
v_gene: TRBV7-2
CDR3aa: CASSLGGWGEETQYF
CDR3nt: TGTGCCAGCAGCCTAGGGGGCTGGGGCGAAGAGACCCAGTACTTC

d_gene: NA
abundance: NA
j_gene: TRBJ2-7
v_gene: TRBV18
CDR3aa: CASSQGQWPYYEQYF
CDR3nt: TGTGCCAGCTCCCAAGGACAGTGGCCCTACTACGAGCAGTACTTC

d_gene: TRBD1
abundance: NA
j_gene: TRBJ1-6
v_gene: TRBV7-2
CDR3aa: CASSLDRTGNSPLHF
CDR3nt: TGTGCCAGCAGCTTAGATCGGACAGGGAATTCACCCCTCCACTTT

d_gene: TRBD1
abundance: NA
j_gene: TRBJ1-5
v_gene: TRBV5-4
CDR3aa: CASSFGGGQGNQPQHF
CDR3nt: TGTGCCAGCAGCTTCGGCGGGGGACAGGGCAATCAGCCCCAGCATTTT

d_gene: NA
abundance: NA
j_gene: TRBJ2-5
v_gene: TRBV28
CDR3aa: CASSFPGEETQYF
CDR3nt: TGTGCCAGCAGTTTCCCGGGAGAAGAGACCCAGTACTTC

d_gene: TRBD2
abundance: NA
j_gene: TRBJ2-2
v_gene: TRBV30
CDR3aa: CAWNERGAFGTGELFF
CDR3nt: TGTGCCTGGAACGAGCGGGGGGCTTTTGGAACCGGGGAGCTGTTTTTT

d_gene: TRBD1
abundance: NA
j_gene: TRBJ2-3
v_gene: TRBV5-1
CDR3aa: CASSSGQGSDTQYF
CDR3nt: TGCGCCAGCAGCTCGGGACAGGGGTCAGATACGCAGTATTTT